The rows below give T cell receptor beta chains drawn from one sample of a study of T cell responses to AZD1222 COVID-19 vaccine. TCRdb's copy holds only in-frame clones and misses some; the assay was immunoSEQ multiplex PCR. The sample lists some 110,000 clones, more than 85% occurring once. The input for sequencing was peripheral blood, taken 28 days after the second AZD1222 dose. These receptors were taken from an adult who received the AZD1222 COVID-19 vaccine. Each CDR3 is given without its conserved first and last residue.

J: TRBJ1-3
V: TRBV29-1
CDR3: SVGYSSGNTIY

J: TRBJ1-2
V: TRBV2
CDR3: ASSDVTDNYGYT

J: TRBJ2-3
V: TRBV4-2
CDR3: ASSSWLVNTDTQY

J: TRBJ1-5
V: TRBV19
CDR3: ASSRYGQGSNQPQH

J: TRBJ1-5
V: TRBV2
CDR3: ASSDQGGGSNQPQH

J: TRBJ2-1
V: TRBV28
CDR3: ASSSSGTSYNEQF

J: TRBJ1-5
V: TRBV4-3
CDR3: ASSQDPYRVSNQPQH

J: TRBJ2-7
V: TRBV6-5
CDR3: ASSYAATNYEQY

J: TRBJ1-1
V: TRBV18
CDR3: ASSPRNTEAF

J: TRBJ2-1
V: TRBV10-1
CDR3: ASSGQPDEQF

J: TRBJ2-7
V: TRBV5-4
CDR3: ASSSGTTNYEQY

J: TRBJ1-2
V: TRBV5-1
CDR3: ASSLDPTAYSNYGYT

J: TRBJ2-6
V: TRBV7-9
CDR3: ASSPRQGAGANVLT

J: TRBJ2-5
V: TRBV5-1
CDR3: ASSSAETQY

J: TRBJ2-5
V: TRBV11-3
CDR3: ASSSTSGIETQY

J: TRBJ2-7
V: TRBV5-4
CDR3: ASSLRQGNSYEQY

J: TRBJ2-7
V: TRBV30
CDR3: AWSSVRGLSYEQY

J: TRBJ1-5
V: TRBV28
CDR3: ATSSAGGRQPQH

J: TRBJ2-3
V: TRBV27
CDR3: ASSLAGRGLTDTQY

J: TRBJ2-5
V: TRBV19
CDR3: ASSTGGKETQY

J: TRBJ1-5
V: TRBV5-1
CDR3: ATTGTGHNQPQH

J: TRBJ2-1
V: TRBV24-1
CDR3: ATSDSLAGDAYNEQF

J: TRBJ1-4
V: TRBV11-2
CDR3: ASTPVGDYNEKLF

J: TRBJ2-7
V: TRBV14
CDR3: ASSHMSLSMEQY

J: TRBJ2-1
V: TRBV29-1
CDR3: SVHTGATNNEQF

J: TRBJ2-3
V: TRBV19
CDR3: ASSKEGLGTDTQY

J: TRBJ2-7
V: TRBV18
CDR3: ASSPKRDEQY

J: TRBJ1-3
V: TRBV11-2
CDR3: ASSSWPGNTIY

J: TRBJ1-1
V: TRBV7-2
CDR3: ASSSQRTEAF

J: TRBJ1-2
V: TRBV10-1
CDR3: ASSEPPGQRVSNYGYT

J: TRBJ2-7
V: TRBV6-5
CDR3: ASSYSRGEQY

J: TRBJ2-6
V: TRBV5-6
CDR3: ASSLQGGGANVLT

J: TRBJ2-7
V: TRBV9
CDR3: ASSGQGVGEQY

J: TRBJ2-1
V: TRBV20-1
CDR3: SARVIYEQF

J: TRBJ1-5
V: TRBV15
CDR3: ATKGRDSNQPQH

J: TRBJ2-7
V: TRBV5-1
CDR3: ASSLEVAGASYEQY

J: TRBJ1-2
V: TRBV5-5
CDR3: ASSSIGAWDYGYT

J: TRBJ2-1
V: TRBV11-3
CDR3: ASSFGGLGVGEQF

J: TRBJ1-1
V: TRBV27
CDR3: ASSSHPGTGLNTEAF

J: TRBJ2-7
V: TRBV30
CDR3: AWSVDRYEQY

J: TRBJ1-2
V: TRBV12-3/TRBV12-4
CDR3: ASSPGYGYT

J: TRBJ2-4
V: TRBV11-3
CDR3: ASSFGTANIQY

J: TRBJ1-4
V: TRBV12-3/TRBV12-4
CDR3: ASSLHVNEKLF

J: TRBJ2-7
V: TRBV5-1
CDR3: ASSEGTSGVQY

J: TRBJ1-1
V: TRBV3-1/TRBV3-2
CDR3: ASSQGSTEAF

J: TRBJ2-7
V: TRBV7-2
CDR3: ASSLAGGRKQY

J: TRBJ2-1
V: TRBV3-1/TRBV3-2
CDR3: ASSPQGLPAGSYNEQF

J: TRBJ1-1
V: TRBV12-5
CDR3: ASGLRGLTEAF

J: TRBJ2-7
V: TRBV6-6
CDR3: ASRPGDRSSYEQY

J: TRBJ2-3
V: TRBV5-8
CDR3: ASSFGLAGGDTQY

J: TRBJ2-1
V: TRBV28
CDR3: ASSLATGSYNEQF

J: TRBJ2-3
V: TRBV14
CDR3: ASSQDPRTSGEDTDTQY

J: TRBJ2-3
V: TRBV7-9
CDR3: ASSLAPGGGSTDTQY

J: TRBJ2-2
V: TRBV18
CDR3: ASSPRHEGTGELF

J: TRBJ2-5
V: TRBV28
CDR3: ASKKGDRLLGTQY

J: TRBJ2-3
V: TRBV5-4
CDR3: ASSPGGSGGITDTQY

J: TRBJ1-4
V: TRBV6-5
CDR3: ASGGGGQLF

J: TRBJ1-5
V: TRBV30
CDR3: AWSPGVTGVYSNQPQH

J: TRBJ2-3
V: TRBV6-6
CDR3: ASSYRGSGDTQY